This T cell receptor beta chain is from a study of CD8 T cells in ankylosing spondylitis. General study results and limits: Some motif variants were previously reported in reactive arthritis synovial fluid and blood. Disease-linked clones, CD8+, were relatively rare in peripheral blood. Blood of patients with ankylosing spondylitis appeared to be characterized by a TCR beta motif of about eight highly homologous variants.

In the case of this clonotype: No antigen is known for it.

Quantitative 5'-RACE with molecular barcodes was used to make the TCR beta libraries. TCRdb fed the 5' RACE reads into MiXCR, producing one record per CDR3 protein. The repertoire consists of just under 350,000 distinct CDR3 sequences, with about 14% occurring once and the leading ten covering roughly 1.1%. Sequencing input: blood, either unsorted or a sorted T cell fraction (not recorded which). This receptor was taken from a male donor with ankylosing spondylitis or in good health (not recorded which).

CDR3 region: CASSESRRNTGELFF. The CDR3 bases are TGTGCCAGCAGTGAATCCCGGCGGAACACCGGGGAGCTGTTTTTT. The chain links TRBV6-1 to TRBJ2-2; D unresolved. Germline V CDR1 and CDR2: MNHNS, SASEGT. The CDR3 length is 15 residues. Trimming removed 2 bases from V and 1 base from J, with 8 bases in between.